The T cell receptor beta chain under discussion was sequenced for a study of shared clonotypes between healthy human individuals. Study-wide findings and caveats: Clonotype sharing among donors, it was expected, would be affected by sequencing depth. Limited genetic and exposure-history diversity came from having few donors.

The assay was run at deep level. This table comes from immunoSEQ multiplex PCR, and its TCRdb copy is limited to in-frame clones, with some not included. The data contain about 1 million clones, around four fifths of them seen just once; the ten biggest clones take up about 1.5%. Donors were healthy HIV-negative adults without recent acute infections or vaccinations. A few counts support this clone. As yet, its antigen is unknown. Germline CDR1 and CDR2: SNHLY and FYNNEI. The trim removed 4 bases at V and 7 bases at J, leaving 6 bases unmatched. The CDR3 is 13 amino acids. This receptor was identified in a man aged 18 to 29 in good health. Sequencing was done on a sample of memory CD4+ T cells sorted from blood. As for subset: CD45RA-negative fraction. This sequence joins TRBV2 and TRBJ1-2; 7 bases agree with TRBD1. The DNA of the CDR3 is TGTGCCAGCAGTGGGGACAGTTTGATTGGCTACACCTTC. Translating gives CASSGDSLIGYTF. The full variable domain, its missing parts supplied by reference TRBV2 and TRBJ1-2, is EPEVTQTPSHQVTQMGQEVILRCVPISNHLYFYWYRQILGQKVEFLVSFYNNEISEKSEIFDDQFSVERPDGSNFTLKIRSTKLEDSAMYFCASSGDSLIGYTFGSGTRLTVV.